This TCR beta chain came from a study of T cell clonotyping in hematopoietic cell transplantation. General study findings and limits: Few recipient clonotypes overlapped donors; over 97% were de novo at given depth. Recipient TCR diversity dropped after transplant; expanded clonotypes rose from day 30 to 180. Graft donor and pretransplant recipient Inverse Simpson Index values predicted broader posttransplant TCR diversity.

Points on this clone: As yet, its antigen is unknown.

Samples: about 28 days before transplant, then days 30, 100 and 180 after. Profiling relied on immunoSEQ multiplex PCR, and the TCRdb table lists in-frame clones only, not all of them. The profile shows about 15,000 clones, 85% to 90% of them singletons. CDR1 and CDR2 (germline): ENHRY, SYGVKD. The CDR3 spans 15 residues. Trimming at V came to 5 bases and at J to 5 bases, leaving 8 bases not matched to a gene. This sequence joins TRBV10-3 and TRBJ2-3; TRBD1 matches at 9 bases. The clonotype comes from a male patient aged 45-60 years who had an allogeneic stem cell transplant from an unrelated donor, so T cells may come from the graft donor. Some clones in this sample may be carry-over from other donors' samples. Sequencing was performed on PBMCs, taken 100 days after allogeneic stem cell transplant. The CDR3 protein is CAISLTGGHGDTQYF. The CDR3 nucleotides read TGTGCCATCAGTCTGACAGGGGGTCATGGAGATACGCAGTATTTT.